This T cell receptor beta chain is from a study of siplizumab effects on memory and regulatory T cells. In each sample, roughly 10^5 TCR templates were assayed. TCRdb keeps only in-frame clones here, not all; method: immunoSEQ multiplex PCR. The sample yields about 87,000 clones, over 80% seen once. This clone was picked up one time. What it binds is not known. Study-level results: The drug siplizumab significantly decreased the alloreactive sequences that could be traced to unstimulated CD4+ memory cells. Mean Treg-derived proportions of mappable alloreactive CD4+ clones were roughly 69% for siplizumab and 25% to 30% for controls.

The TCR originated in a human donor in good health. Sequenced: CD4+ T cells sorted from blood.

The CDR3 loop reads CASSFAGTSSYNEQFF. CDR3 in DNA: TGCGCCAGCAGCTTCGCGGGGACTAGCTCCTACAATGAGCAGTTCTTC. V gene TRBV5-1 combines with J gene TRBJ2-1; the match to TRBD2 covers 8 bases. This CDR3 comprises 16 residues. The V segment lost 2 bases and the J segment 0 bases; nucleotides outside the gene matches: 4. The germline CDR1 and CDR2 sequences are SGHRS and YFSETQ.